This T cell receptor (beta chain) comes out of a study of cytomegalovirus exposure and HLA in healthy donors. Across the whole study: Among the approximately 400 genotyped donors, 70% to 85% were placed in the Caucasian-associated ancestry cluster.

The V gene's germline CDR1 is MNHNS and CDR2 SASEGT. The V and J ends lost 7 bases and 2 bases respectively, with 12 bases between them. The CDR3 is 13 residues long. Both 60 Vbeta primers and 13 Jbeta primers went into the PCR. Produced via immunoSEQ multiplex PCR; TCRdb's table is partial and in-frame only. The sample carries about 180,000 clones, 76% recorded once. This chain uses TRBV6-1 with TRBJ2-7; D is ambiguous. The TCR was taken from a woman aged 25-40 years in good health and CMV-seropositive. Sequencing used PBMCs. For the CDR3, the DNA is TGTGCCAGCACCCCGACAATCGCCTACGAGCAGTACTTC. It codes for CASTPTIAYEQYF.